The 9 T cell receptor beta chains below all came from one sample that was sequenced in a study of CD8 T cells in Susac syndrome. A quantity of about 0.5 to 1 ug RNA underwent reverse transcription using random hexamers. Each CDR3 protein is one row after TCRdb ran MiXCR on the immunoSEQ multiplex PCR reads. Of under 200,000 distinct CDR3 sequences in the sample, around 96% were seen once. Sample: CD4+ T cells from PBMCs. All receptors come from a human donor with Susac syndrome.

The rearrangement uses TRBV2 and TRBJ2-1; 12 nucleotides agree with TRBD1. This CDR3 has 15 residues. With 6 bases clipped from V and 5 bases from J, the junction kept 5 bases outside the gene matches. Germline values: CDR1 SNHLY, CDR2 FYNNEI. The CDR3 reads CASSLGQGAHNEQFF. CDR3 sequence (DNA): TGTGCCAGCAGCCTGGGACAGGGGGCCCACAATGAGCAGTTCTTC.

DNA for the CDR3: TGTGCCAGCATCAGCGGGGGGGGGACAGATACGCAGTATTTT. It encodes CASISGGGTDTQYF. The gene calls are TRBV7-2 and TRBJ2-3; 10 nucleotides match TRBD2. Trimming removed 7 bases from V and 3 bases from J; junction bases left unmatched: 4. The germline V gene has CDR1 SGHTA and CDR2 FQGNSA. The CDR3 contains 14 residues.

The CDR3 bases are TGCAGTGCTAGCAGGCAGGGGACTGCCGGAGATACGCAGTATTTT. This codes for CSASRQGTAGDTQYF. The gene calls are TRBV20-1 and TRBJ2-3; D may correspond to TRBD1 or TRBD2 (6 bases each). This CDR3 is built from 15 residues. Germline CDR1 is DFQATT and CDR2 is SNEGSKA (reference sequence). V was pared by 3 bases and J by 5 bases, with 18 bases between.

This chain's CDR3 is CASSGYDYGYTF. CDR3 sequence (DNA): TGTGCCAGCAGCGGGTACGACTATGGCTACACCTTC. The J gene is TRBJ1-2, the V gene TRBV7-9; D unclear. Germline CDR1 is SEHNR and CDR2 is FQNEAQ (reference sequence). V lost 5 bases and J 3 bases, leaving 7 bases between the germline ends. The CDR3 length is 12 residues.

The gene calls are TRBV28 and TRBJ1-1; D perhaps matches TRBD1 (5 bases). CDR1 and CDR2 from the germline V gene are MDHEN and SYDVKM. CDR3 length: 14 amino acids. The V gene lost 7 bases and the J gene lost 0 bases, with 12 bases spanning the gap. The CDR3 DNA is TGTGCCAGCACCCCTGGGGCGTTGAACACTGAAGCTTTCTTT. It translates to CASTPGALNTEAFF. Combining the CDR3 with reference TRBV28 and TRBJ1-1 gives the whole variable domain DVKVTQSSRYLVKRTGEKVFLECVQDMDHENMFWYRQDPGLGLRLIYFSYDVKMKEKGDIPEGYSVSREKKERFSLILESASTNQTSMYLCASTPGALNTEAFFGQGTRLTVV.

J is TRBJ2-3 and V is TRBV18, with 12 bases aligning to TRBD2. The CDR3 has 16 residues. The ends lost 0 bases at V and 3 bases at J; junction bases unmatched: 1. The germline V gene has CDR1 KGHSH and CDR2 LQKENI. The CDR3 sequence is CASSPPGTSGTDTQYF. CDR3 sequence (DNA): TGTGCCAGCTCACCACCCGGGACTAGCGGGACAGATACGCAGTATTTT. Combining the CDR3 with reference TRBV18 and TRBJ2-3 gives the whole variable domain NAGVMQNPRHLVRRRGQEARLRCSPMKGHSHVYWYRQLPEEGLKFMVYLQKENIIDESGMPKERFSAEFPKEGPSILRIQQVVRGDSAAYFCASSPPGTSGTDTQYFGPGTRLTVL.

The rearrangement uses TRBV29-1 and TRBJ2-7; a weak D match, TRBD1 (6 bases). V lost 5 bases, J lost 2 bases, and 10 bases lay in between. The CDR3 is made up of 12 amino acids. In germline, CDR1 is SQVTM, CDR2 ANQGSEA. The CDR3 bases are TGCAGCGTTAGGGACACTGCCTACGAGCAGTACTTC. It specifies CSVRDTAYEQYF.

The J gene is TRBJ1-2, the V gene TRBV11-2; the match to TRBD1 covers 8 bases. Looked up from germline, CDR1 is SGHAT and CDR2 is FQNNGV. V was pared by 5 bases and J by 7 bases, with 9 bases of the junction left unmatched. This CDR3 contains 14 residues. CDR3 nucleotides: TGTGCCAGCAGCCCTGGGCAGGGGGCCGTTGGCTACACCTTC. This codes for CASSPGQGAVGYTF.

V is TRBV2 and J is TRBJ2-6; TRBD2 agrees at 10 bases. CDR1 is SNHLY and CDR2 is FYNNEI in the germline V gene. The CDR3 sequence is 16 residues long. Trimming took 10 bases from V and 1 from J; bases not matched to a gene: 7. Here the CDR3 DNA reads TGTGCCACCAAAGCGGGGGGGTCTTCTGGGGCCAACGTCCTGACTTTC. Translated, it gives CATKAGGSSGANVLTF.